This entry is about one TCR beta chain. The entry originates in a study of blood T cell repertoires in COVID-19. Trimming took 6 bases from V and 5 from J; bases not matched to a gene: 9. This CDR3 is built from 15 residues. CDR1 is SGHRS and CDR2 is YFSETQ in the germline V gene. Study members were between about 18 and 95 years old and lived in some 22 US regions. In the authors' methods: It was from reference gene primer amplification that nucleated cell counts were estimated. Sequencing was performed with immunoSEQ multiplex PCR; in TCRdb, only in-frame clones are kept and a portion is missing. That table furnishes V, J and clone size, whereas the DNA furnished D and trimming. The sample records approximately 220,000 clones, around 91% being singletons.

This receptor was taken from a young woman in a cohort exposed to, infected with or recovered from COVID-19 (not recorded which). Material: PBMCs or T cells enriched from blood (not recorded which). The J gene is TRBJ2-2, the V gene TRBV5-1; 8 bases map to TRBD1. CDR3 DNA sequence: TGCGCCAGCACAGTCCGACAGGGGAGTACCGGGGAGCTGTTTTTT. Translation: CASTVRQGSTGELFF.